Included here is one TCR beta chain sequence, with context. The data were taken from a study of sequential checkpoint blockade in melanoma. Sequenced by immunoSEQ multiplex PCR; TCRdb stores in-frame clones only, minus some. This table holds about 40,000 clones, 86% found once. Described treatment: randomized to nivolumab then ipilimumab (arm A) or the reverse (arm B). This CDR3 has 13 residues. The junction had 6 bases not matched to a gene; V was cut back by 6 bases and J by 5 bases. The germline V gene encodes CDR1 MNHEY and CDR2 SVGAGI. This TCR was recovered from a human donor with melanoma. The chain carries TRBV6-5 and TRBJ2-5; 7 bases fit TRBD2. The sample here was CD8+ T cells sorted from blood (inferred from file names), taken from a patient given nivolumab and ipilimumab in sequence. This chain's CDR3 is CASSSYSGETQYF. The CDR3 DNA follows: TGTGCCAGCAGCTCTTATAGCGGGGAGACCCAGTACTTC.